What follows is one TCR beta chain and its context. Its antigen is undetermined. Germline V CDR1 and CDR2: LNHDA, SQIVND (reference sequence). Trimming took 7 bases from V and 8 from J, leaving 14 bases between them. This CDR3 has 13 amino acids. This specimen belongs to a study of CD8 T cells in Susac syndrome. The controls were healthy donors who were matched for age and sex. TEMRA cells were FACS-enriched and CD8+ and CD4+ T cells negatively isolated. RNA was extracted with the RNeasy kit, and a quantity of about 0.45 to 1 ug was reverse transcribed using random hexamers. The authors amplified TCR beta CDR3 across 54 Vbeta and 13 Jbeta using immunoSEQ multiplex PCR. TCRdb reanalysed the immunoSEQ multiplex PCR reads using MiXCR and keeps one entry per CDR3 protein. The repertoire has approximately 170,000 distinct CDR3 sequences, about 91% of them found once; the top ten carry under 0.085%. Study results and caveats: The study conceded that its TCR sequencing and HLA analysis involved relatively few individuals.

V is TRBV19 and J is TRBJ1-4; D may be TRBD1 (5 bases). The source of this sequence is a human donor in good health. Sequencing was carried out using CD4+ T cells from PBMCs. The CDR3 loop is CASNLRGTEKLFF. CDR3 DNA: TGTGCCAGTAATTTGCGGGGGACCGAAAAACTGTTTTTT.